This entry lists 23 T cell receptor beta chains sequenced from one sample in a study of T cell responses to AZD1222 COVID-19 vaccine. Sequencing was performed with immunoSEQ multiplex PCR; in TCRdb, only in-frame clones are kept and a portion is missing. The sample includes more than 100,000 clones, 75% to 95% of them seen just once. Sequencing used peripheral blood, obtained on day 0 of AZD1222 vaccination. The receptors shown here come from an adult in good health.

The V and J genes are TRBV7-9 and TRBJ1-1; D remains unclear. The CDR3 extends over 14 amino acids. Germline values: CDR1 SEHNR, CDR2 FQNEAQ (reference sequence). Trimming cost V 5 bases and J 0 bases, with 10 bases left between them. CDR3 coding DNA: TGTGCCAGCAGCCGTTTGGGGTTGAACACTGAAGCTTTCTTT. Its translation is CASSRLGLNTEAFF.

This chain uses TRBV19 with TRBJ1-3; possible D gene TRBD1, 5 bases. The V end was cut by 7 bases, the J end by 1 base, with 14 bases between. CDR1 is LNHDA and CDR2 is SQIVND in the germline V gene (reference sequence). The CDR3 has 15 amino acids. This CDR3 is CASMNGRASGNTIYF. The CDR3 DNA follows: TGTGCCAGTATGAACGGCAGGGCATCTGGAAACACCATATATTTT.

This clone was seen just once. The chain employs TRBV5-6 and TRBJ2-5, with 7 bases aligning to TRBD1. Germline lookup yields CDR1 SGHDT and CDR2 YYEEEE. V shed 0 bases, J shed 4 bases, and the junction held 3 bases outside the gene matches. The CDR3 sequence is 14 residues long. The CDR3 region is CASSLVSGGETQYF. DNA of the CDR3: TGTGCCAGCAGCTTGGTGTCAGGGGGAGAGACCCAGTACTTC.

The V call is TRBV18, the J call TRBJ2-7, with D perhaps TRBD1 (6 bases). The CDR3 runs to 11 residues. Germline loops: CDR1 KGHSH, CDR2 LQKENI. Trimming cost V 3 bases and J 13 bases, with 13 bases left between them. The CDR3 nucleotides read TGTGCCAGCTCACCGGACAGAAGCTTCTACTTC. This sequence encodes CASSPDRSFYF. The full variable domain, its missing parts supplied by reference TRBV18 and TRBJ2-7, is NAGVMQNPRHLVRRRGQEARLRCSPMKGHSHVYWYRQLPEEGLKFMVYLQKENIIDESGMPKERFSAEFPKEGPSILRIQQVVRGDSAAYFCASSPDRSFYFGPGTRLTVT.

The V call is TRBV5-1, the J call TRBJ2-1; either TRBD1 or TRBD2 may supply D (6 bases each). The CDR3 is 16 residues long. Deletions cut 4 bases from V and 8 bases from J, with 22 bases between. Germline V gene lookup returns CDR1 SGHRS and CDR2 YFSETQ. The CDR3 sequence: CASSVLSGPGGDEQFF. The CDR3 coding sequence is TGCGCCAGCAGCGTACTGTCCGGCCCCGGGGGCGATGAGCAGTTCTTC. Full variable domain (rest looked up from reference TRBV5-1 and TRBJ2-1): KAGVTQTPRYLIKTRGQQVTLSCSPISGHRSVSWYQQTPGQGLQFLFEYFSETQRNKGNFPGRFSGRQFSNSRSEMNVSTLELGDSALYLCASSVLSGPGGDEQFFGPGTRLTVL.

This chain links TRBV28 with TRBJ1-2, with TRBD1 as a possible D gene (5 bases). Trimming pared 6 bases from V and 1 base from J, leaving 15 bases between. Germline CDR1 and CDR2: MDHEN and SYDVKM. The CDR3 consists of 15 residues. Here the CDR3 DNA reads TGTGCCAGCAGAACCGGGACCTGGGGTAACTATGGCTACACCTTC. As protein: CASRTGTWGNYGYTF.

The chain recombines TRBV11-3 with TRBJ2-7; 7 bases line up with TRBD2. From germline, CDR1 is SGHNT and CDR2 YENEEA. Trimming removed 1 base from V and 6 bases from J; junction bases left unmatched: 3. This CDR3 is built from 13 residues. This CDR3 reads CASSLGSGGEQYF. In DNA, the CDR3 is TGTGCCAGCAGCTTAGGGTCGGGAGGCGAGCAGTACTTC.

The chain uses TRBV6-7 and TRBJ1-4; D is ambiguous. TRBV6-7 is noted as an ORF with a role that remains uncertain. The CDR3 spans 13 residues. The ends were cut back, 5 bases at V and 8 bases at J, with 12 bases in the middle. CDR3 sequence: CASSPTSGEKLFF. In DNA form, the CDR3 reads TGTGCCAGCAGTCCTACAAGCGGGGAAAAACTGTTTTTT.

The rearrangement uses TRBV19 and TRBJ2-3, with D unresolved. The CDR3 is 14 amino acids. In germline, CDR1 is LNHDA, CDR2 SQIVND (reference sequence). V gave up 6 bases and J gave up 4 bases, with 14 bases separating them. The CDR3 spells CASSRSRSPDTQYF. CDR3 DNA: TGTGCCAGTAGCCGGAGTAGAAGTCCAGATACGCAGTATTTT.

The chain employs TRBV5-5 and TRBJ1-1; the match to TRBD1 covers 9 bases. The germline gives CDR1 SGHKS, CDR2 YYEKEE (reference sequence). The CDR3 length is 16 residues. V gave up 2 bases and J gave up 5 bases; unmatched junction bases: 10. CDR3 DNA: TGTGCCAGCAGCTTACAGGGGGCGGGGGCTACAACTGAAGCTTTCTTT. Amino acids: CASSLQGAGATTEAFF. Using reference TRBV5-5 and TRBJ1-1 for the parts outside the CDR3, the full variable domain is DAGVTQSPTHLIKTRGQQVTLRCSPISGHKSVSWYQQVLGQGPQFIFQYYEKEERGRGNFPDRFSARQFPNYSSELNVNALLLGDSALYLCASSLQGAGATTEAFFGQGTRLTVV.

The genes are TRBV11-2 and TRBJ1-2, with D tentatively TRBD1 (5 bases). CDR3 size: 13 residues. The V end lost 0 bases, the J end lost 3 bases, and 5 bases lay between the germline ends. CDR1 is SGHAT, CDR2 FQNNGV, per germline. The CDR3 sequence is CASSLDRDYGYTF. CDR3 nucleotides: TGTGCCAGCAGCTTAGACAGGGACTATGGCTACACCTTC.

The chain joins TRBV28 to TRBJ1-2; D unclear. The V gene lost 8 bases and the J gene lost 2 bases, with 6 bases spanning the gap. The CDR3 sequence is 11 residues long. CDR1 and CDR2 (germline): MDHEN, SYDVKM. The CDR3 region has the DNA TGTGCCAGCTGCCAAAACTATGGCTACACCTTC. Translating it yields CASCQNYGYTF.

The chain recombines TRBV30 with TRBJ1-1; tentatively, D is TRBD1 (6 bases). The ends were cut back, 3 bases at V and 10 bases at J, with 21 bases in the middle. The CDR3 is made up of 14 amino acids. The germline CDR1 and CDR2 sequences are GTSNPN and SVGIG (reference sequence). The CDR3 sequence: CAWSGGRGTWRAFF. The CDR3 DNA reads TGTGCCTGGAGCGGGGGCAGGGGAACGTGGCGAGCTTTCTTT.

The chain combines TRBV28 with TRBJ2-7, with D possibly being TRBD2 (6 bases). Trimming cost V 6 bases and J 4 bases, with 10 bases left between them. Germline V CDR1 and CDR2: MDHEN, SYDVKM. The CDR3 has 12 amino acids. The CDR3 here is CASSSGRYEQYF. CDR3 sequence (DNA): TGTGCCAGCAGCTCAGGGAGGTACGAGCAGTACTTC.

The CDR3 DNA reads as TGTGCCAGCAGCTTGAGAAGGTTAAGTGGTGGCTACACCTTC. Its translation: CASSLRRLSGGYTF. The chain has TRBV5-6 and TRBJ1-2; D is unresolved. This CDR3 spans 14 amino acids. Trimming removed 1 base at V and 7 bases at J, with 14 bases between. Germline CDR1 is SGHDT and CDR2 is YYEEEE.

The V call is TRBV2, the J call TRBJ2-3; a weak D match, TRBD2 (6 bases). The germline V gene encodes CDR1 SNHLY and CDR2 FYNNEI. Trimming stripped 3 bases from V and 2 bases from J, with 15 bases between. The CDR3 covers 16 residues. CDR3: CASSEWGRTATDTQYF. DNA of the CDR3: TGTGCCAGCAGTGAGTGGGGGAGGACTGCCACAGATACGCAGTATTTT.

This rearrangement joins TRBV28 to TRBJ2-3; the D gene is possibly TRBD1 (5 bases). CDR1 is MDHEN, CDR2 SYDVKM, per germline. The CDR3 runs 13 residues. Trimming shortened V by 5 bases and J by 2 bases, and 8 bases separated the two germline ends. The CDR3 region has the DNA TGTGCCAGCAGTGCAGGGAACACAGATACGCAGTATTTT. Protein product: CASSAGNTDTQYF.

V gene TRBV30 combines with J gene TRBJ1-2; D is possibly TRBD1 (5 bases). This CDR3 comprises 15 residues. V dropped 2 bases and J dropped 1 base, with 14 bases sitting between them. Germline values: CDR1 GTSNPN, CDR2 SVGIG (reference sequence). CDR3 sequence: CAWSYSTEINYGYTF. The CDR3 DNA is TGTGCCTGGAGTTACTCGACAGAGATTAACTATGGCTACACCTTC.

The chain carries TRBV6-5 and TRBJ1-6; unclear D gene. The CDR3 has 15 residues. Germline CDR1 is MNHEY and CDR2 is SVGAGI. The V and J ends lost 6 bases and 7 bases respectively, with 16 bases between them. The CDR3 loop is CASSREPIGNSPLHF. CDR3 sequence (DNA): TGTGCCAGCAGCCGAGAACCAATTGGCAATTCACCCCTCCACTTT.

CDR3 coding DNA: TGTGCCAGCAGCGTAGCAACAGGGGGATTCCAAGAGACCCAGTACTTC. Amino acid sequence: CASSVATGGFQETQYF. The J gene is TRBJ2-5, the V gene TRBV9; 8 bases line up with TRBD1. CDR3 size: 16 residues. Germline V lookup: CDR1 SGDLS, CDR2 YYNGEE. V trimming: 0 bases; J trimming: 1 base; junction bases outside the gene matches: 5.

V usage is TRBV27 and J usage is TRBJ2-7, with 8 bases fitting TRBD2. V was clipped by 6 bases and J by 2 bases; unmatched bases: 6. The CDR3 contains 14 residues. Germline V CDR1 and CDR2: MNHEY, SMNVEV (reference sequence). The CDR3 DNA is TGTGCCAGCAGGGAACTAGCGGTAACCTACGAGCAGTACTTC. It is translated as CASRELAVTYEQYF.

This chain joins TRBV28 and TRBJ1-1; 7 nucleotides line up with TRBD1. This CDR3 is built from 15 residues. In germline, CDR1 is MDHEN, CDR2 SYDVKM. V shed 5 bases and J 1 base; nucleotides not matched to a gene: 7. The CDR3 loop is CASSPQTGTNTEAFF. The CDR3 nucleotides are TGTGCCAGCAGTCCCCAGACAGGGACGAACACTGAAGCTTTCTTT. Supplemented by reference TRBV28 and TRBJ1-1, the full variable domain reads DVKVTQSSRYLVKRTGEKVFLECVQDMDHENMFWYRQDPGLGLRLIYFSYDVKMKEKGDIPEGYSVSREKKERFSLILESASTNQTSMYLCASSPQTGTNTEAFFGQGTRLTVV.

The rearrangement uses TRBV30 and TRBJ1-5, with a possible D match to TRBD1 (5 bases). The V gene's germline CDR1 is GTSNPN and CDR2 SVGIG (reference sequence). This CDR3 contains 15 residues. The ends were cut back, 1 base at V and 1 base at J, with 11 bases in the middle. CDR3 sequence reads: CAWSGGQGSNQPQHF. DNA of the CDR3: TGTGCCTGGAGTGGCGGGCAGGGAAGCAATCAGCCCCAGCATTTT.